The T cell receptor (beta chain) under discussion was sequenced for a study of T-cell reconstitution after alpha-beta-depleted transplantation in children. Trimming left V 4 bases short and J 1 base short, with 9 bases between. The germline V gene has CDR1 ENHRY and CDR2 SYGVKD. CDR3 length: 14 amino acids. This clonotype turned up a few times. Construction of the TCRbeta library involved unique molecular identifiers. MiXCR, run by TCRdb on the PCR reads, gives a single entry per CDR3 protein. The data hold 500,000 to 750,000 distinct CDR3 sequences, with around 13% observed a single time. The TCR originated in a male patient under 18 who had a stem cell transplant for acute myeloid leukemia, so the T cells may come from the graft donor. V and J are TRBV10-3 and TRBJ2-3, with D possibly being TRBD1 (6 bases). The sample consisted of PBMCs, mostly from graft donor cells, taken 360 days after TCRalphabeta/CD19-depleted stem cell transplant. The CDR3 sequence is CAISAKGGTDTQYF. As DNA, the CDR3 is TGTGCCATCAGTGCCAAGGGGGGCACAGATACGCAGTATTTT.